Each of the 11 T cell receptor beta chains below was sequenced from the same sample in a study of T-cell reconstitution after alpha-beta-depleted transplantation in children. Preparation of the TCRbeta library used unique molecular identifiers. TCRdb re-analysed the PCR reads in MiXCR, keeping a single row per CDR3 protein. The repertoire holds roughly 310,000 distinct CDR3 sequences, with about a quarter as singletons. This specimen was PBMCs, mostly from graft donor cells, taken 180 days after TCRalphabeta/CD19-depleted stem cell transplant. These receptors were obtained from a male patient between 5 and 17 years old who had a stem cell transplant for acute lymphoblastic leukemia, so the T cells may come from the graft donor.

The rearrangement links TRBV27 to TRBJ2-5; 9 positions match TRBD1. CDR1 is MNHEY, CDR2 SMNVEV, per germline (reference sequence). The V segment lost 3 bases and the J segment 7 bases; nucleotides outside the gene matches: 6. The CDR3 runs to 14 residues. The CDR3 bases are TGTGCCAGCAGTTTCGGGACAGGGTGGCGGACCCAGTACTTC. Translating it yields CASSFGTGWRTQYF.

The gene calls are TRBV12-3 or TRBV12-4 and TRBJ2-7; no clear D. The CDR3 sequence is 13 residues long. Trimming pared 3 bases from V and 2 bases from J, leaving 8 bases between. The CDR3 loop reads CASSFRAAYEQYF. Written as DNA, the CDR3 is TGTGCCAGCAGTTTTAGGGCAGCCTACGAGCAGTACTTC.

The CDR3 DNA is TGTGCCAGCAGTGGACCGTTAGACAGCCCCGACACAGATACGCAGTATTTT. This encodes CASSGPLDSPDTDTQYF. The chain has TRBV6-1 and TRBJ2-3; D might be TRBD1 (5 bases). Germline CDR1 MNHNS, CDR2 SASEGT. Trimming took off 4 bases at V and 2 bases at J, with 19 bases between the two ends. CDR3 length: 17 amino acids.

This clonotype occurred many times. J is TRBJ1-2 and V is TRBV7-9, with TRBD1 identical over 9 bases. The CDR3 consists of 16 residues. Germline lookup yields CDR1 SEHNR and CDR2 FQNEAQ (reference sequence). V dropped 2 bases and J dropped 3; count of bases not matched to a gene: 7. In DNA, the CDR3 is TGTGCCAGCAGCTTATATACAGGGGGCAGGGACTATGGCTACACCTTC. Translating gives CASSLYTGGRDYGYTF.

This clonotype turned up a few times. This sequence joins TRBV20-1 and TRBJ1-2, with TRBD1 identical over 7 bases. V shed 4 bases, J shed 9 bases, and the junction held 14 bases outside the gene matches. In germline, CDR1 is DFQATT, CDR2 SNEGSKA (reference sequence). The CDR3 runs to 14 residues. The CDR3 DNA reads as TGCAGTGCTATGCGGACAGGCTCGAGAACTAGCTACACCTTC. It encodes CSAMRTGSRTSYTF.

This chain joins TRBV20-1 and TRBJ1-1, with D unresolved. The germline V gene encodes CDR1 DFQATT and CDR2 SNEGSKA (reference sequence). Trimming cost V 6 bases and J 1 base, with 9 bases left between them. The CDR3 is 12 amino acids. The DNA of the CDR3 is TGCAGTGCCCTGACGGGGAACACTGAAGCTTTCTTT. Translation: CSALTGNTEAFF.

About this clonotype itself: One end of the junction is discordant with germline, which a read error may explain. The chain uses TRBV11-2 and TRBJ1-3; D uncertain. Germline V gene sequence: CDR1 SGHAT, CDR2 FQNNGV. The CDR3 has 19 amino acids. In DNA, the CDR3 is TGTGCCAGCAGCTTAGTGGCCGGCCCCGGAGGTTGGTCTGGAAACGCCATATATTTT. This gives the protein CASSLVAGPGGWSGNAIYF.

This clonotype was counted a few times. The chain couples TRBV5-1 to TRBJ2-2; 11 nucleotides align to TRBD2. The germline CDR1 and CDR2 sequences are SGHRS and YFSETQ. This CDR3 region has 16 residues. The V segment lost 2 bases and the J segment 7 bases; nucleotides outside the gene matches: 7. The CDR3 spells CASSLASGRFVGELFF. The CDR3 region has the DNA TGCGCCAGCAGCTTAGCTAGCGGGAGGTTTGTCGGGGAGCTGTTTTTT.

A few counts support this clonotype. CDR3 sequence (DNA): TGTGCCAGCAGCTTGCCGGACACTCCCCAGGCAGTCGCCCAGTACTTC. Protein: CASSLPDTPQAVAQYF. This chain uses TRBV5-5 with TRBJ2-5; TRBD1 is a possible D gene (5 bases). Trimming took 1 base from V and 9 from J, leaving 22 bases between them. This CDR3 has 16 residues. Per germline, CDR1 SGHKS and CDR2 YYEKEE (reference sequence).

This rearrangement joins TRBV7-3 to TRBJ2-5; D is tentatively TRBD1 or TRBD2 (6 bases each). Looked up from germline, CDR1 is SGHTA and CDR2 is FQGTGA. V gave up 5 bases and J gave up 5 bases, with 15 bases separating them. The CDR3 covers 14 residues. The CDR3 loop reads CASSRDLGAETQYF. The CDR3, as DNA: TGTGCCAGCAGCCGGGACTTGGGGGCGGAGACCCAGTACTTC.

This clonotype was counted between two and nine times. The chain combines TRBV10-3 with TRBJ2-2; TRBD1 matches at 8 bases. There are 12 residues in the CDR3. Looked up from germline, CDR1 is ENHRY and CDR2 is SYGVKD. The V segment lost 6 bases and the J segment 6 bases; nucleotides outside the gene matches: 0. The CDR3 loop is CAIRDRAGELFF. The CDR3 DNA is TGTGCCATCAGGGACAGGGCCGGGGAGCTGTTTTTT.